This is a list of T cell receptor beta chains from one sample in a study of response to subunit inactivated influenza vaccine. Each CDR3 protein gets one entry after TCRdb re-called the RT-PCR reads with MiXCR. The data contain about 480,000 distinct CDR3 sequences, about 25% of them singletons. The sample was CD4+ T cells sorted from PBMCs, taken more than 4 days after vaccination. All receptors derive from a man aged 45-65 years who received an inactivated influenza vaccine. The CDR3 runs from the conserved cysteine through the conserved F or W. A D gene is named only where the DNA matches it firmly. Where a row states a size, it is once, few, many or the class of an expanded clone; other rows omit it.

clone size	J gene	V gene	D gene	CDR3 DNA	CDR3 protein
NA	TRBJ2-3	TRBV5-1	NA	TGCGCCAGCAGCCCCTGGGACTCAGATACGCAGTATTTT	CASSPWDSDTQYF
NA	TRBJ2-5	TRBV11-2	TRBD2	TGTGCCAGCAGCCCCGGCCCCGGGACTAGCGGGAGGGGTAGCCAAGAGACCCAGTACTTC	CASSPGPGTSGRGSQETQYF
once	TRBJ2-3	TRBV7-2	NA	TGTGCCAGCAGCCGTGGGAAGGTAACAGATACGCAGTATTTT	CASSRGKVTDTQYF
few	TRBJ2-2	TRBV27	NA	TGTGCCAGCAAAGGGGGGGGGCACACCGGGGAGCTGTTTTTT	CASKGGGHTGELFF
NA	TRBJ2-7	TRBV2	NA	TGTGCCAGCAGGAGGGTAGGGGGAGGCTCCTACGAGCAGTACTTC	CASRRVGGGSYEQYF
NA	TRBJ2-7	TRBV27	TRBD1	TGTGCCAGCAGTCCACAGGGGGCAAATGGCGAGCAGTACTTC	CASSPQGANGEQYF
NA	TRBJ2-1	TRBV7-2	TRBD2	TGTGCCAGCAGCTCAGTCGGGACTAGCTTTAATGAGCAGTTCTTC	CASSSVGTSFNEQFF
few	TRBJ1-4	TRBV7-2	TRBD1	TGTGCCAGCAGCCTCCGACAGGGGGGAAATGAAAAACTGTTTTTT	CASSLRQGGNEKLFF
NA	TRBJ1-1	TRBV12-3/TRBV12-4	NA	TGTGCCAGCAGTCATGGGACCCCCCAAGGCACTGAAGCTTTCTTT	CASSHGTPQGTEAFF
few	TRBJ1-1	TRBV7-8	NA	TGTGCCAGCAGCTTAGTCACAGGGCGCACTGAAGCTTTCTTT	CASSLVTGRTEAFF
NA	TRBJ1-1	TRBV18	NA	TGTGCCAGCTCACCACCAAGGGGCCGGTTCACTGAAGCTTTCTTT	CASSPPRGRFTEAFF
NA	TRBJ2-3	TRBV5-1	NA	TGCGCCAGCAGCCCCTTGGGCGAGAGTACAGATACGCAGTATTTT	CASSPLGESTDTQYF
NA	TRBJ2-2	TRBV20-1	TRBD2	TGCAGTGCTAGACTAGCGGGACTGGACACCGGGGAGCTGTTTTTT	CSARLAGLDTGELFF
NA	TRBJ2-5	TRBV28	TRBD1	TGTGCCAGCAGTAGGACAGGGTTAGGGGAAGAGACCCAGTACTTC	CASSRTGLGEETQYF
NA	TRBJ1-6	TRBV4-3	NA	TGCGCCAGCAGCCAAGATTTGGAGGGATCACCCCTCCACTTT	CASSQDLEGSPLHF
NA	TRBJ2-1	TRBV11-2	NA	TGTGCCAGCAGCTTAGTCGGCGGGACGGGTGAGCAGTTCTTC	CASSLVGGTGEQFF
NA	TRBJ2-3	TRBV20-1	NA	TGCAGTGCTAGATCAGATACGCAGTATTTT	CSARSDTQYF
few	TRBJ1-4	TRBV12-3/TRBV12-4	NA	TGTGCCAGCAGTTGGTCCGGGGGTCAGCGGGAAAAACTGTTTTTT	CASSWSGGQREKLFF
NA	TRBJ2-7	TRBV6-5	NA	TGTGCCAGCAGTTACCAGGACAGCGCCTACGAGCAGTACTTC	CASSYQDSAYEQYF
NA	TRBJ1-6	TRBV12-3/TRBV12-4	NA	TGTGCCAGCAGACGGGGCTTAGAAACAGGCATAGATTATTCACCCCTCCACTTT	CASRRGLETGIDYSPLHF
many	TRBJ1-2	TRBV10-3	TRBD1	TGTGCCACGAGGAGAAGCACAGGGGGCGAACATGGCTACACCTTC	CATRRSTGGEHGYTF
NA	TRBJ1-1	TRBV12-3/TRBV12-4	NA	TGTGCCAGCAGGGTGAACACTGAAGCTTTCTTT	CASRVNTEAFF
NA	TRBJ2-1	TRBV20-1	NA	TGCAGTGCCCCTATCGGGGGATCGGGCGTTTTTGATGAGCAGTTCTTC	CSAPIGGSGVFDEQFF
NA	TRBJ2-2	TRBV4-3	TRBD1	TGCGCCAGCAGCCAACGGGACAGAGCCAACACGAACACCGGGGAGCTGTTTTTT	CASSQRDRANTNTGELFF
few	TRBJ2-2	TRBV5-1	NA	TGCGCCAGCCTGGCTACCCCGAACACCGGGGAGCTGTTTTTT	CASLATPNTGELFF
few	TRBJ2-1	TRBV12-5	NA	TGTGCTAGTGGTCGACTAGATTACAATGAGCAGTTCTTC	CASGRLDYNEQFF
few	TRBJ1-6	TRBV12-3/TRBV12-4	NA	TGTGCCGGGGCTGGGGGAAATTCACCCCTCCACTTT	CAGAGGNSPLHF
NA	TRBJ1-6	TRBV29-1	TRBD1	TGCAGCGTCCGGACAGGTTTTAATTCACCCCTCCACTTT	CSVRTGFNSPLHF